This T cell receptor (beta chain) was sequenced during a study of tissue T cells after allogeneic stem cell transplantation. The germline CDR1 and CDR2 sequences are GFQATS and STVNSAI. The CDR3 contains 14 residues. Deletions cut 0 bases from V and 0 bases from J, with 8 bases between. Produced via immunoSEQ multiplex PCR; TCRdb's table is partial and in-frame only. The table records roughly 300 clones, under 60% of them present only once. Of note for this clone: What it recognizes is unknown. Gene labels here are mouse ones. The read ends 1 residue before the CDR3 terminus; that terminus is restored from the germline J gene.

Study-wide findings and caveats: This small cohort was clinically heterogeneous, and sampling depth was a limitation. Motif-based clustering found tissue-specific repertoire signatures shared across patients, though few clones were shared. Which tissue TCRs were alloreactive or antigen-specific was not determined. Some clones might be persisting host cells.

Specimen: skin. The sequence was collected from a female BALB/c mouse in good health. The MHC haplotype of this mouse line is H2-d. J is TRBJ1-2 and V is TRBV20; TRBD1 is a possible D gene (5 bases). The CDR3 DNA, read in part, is TGTGGTGCTAGGGATAGGACATCAAACTCCGACTACACC. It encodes CGARDRTSNSDYT. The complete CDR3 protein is CGARDRTSNSDYTF.